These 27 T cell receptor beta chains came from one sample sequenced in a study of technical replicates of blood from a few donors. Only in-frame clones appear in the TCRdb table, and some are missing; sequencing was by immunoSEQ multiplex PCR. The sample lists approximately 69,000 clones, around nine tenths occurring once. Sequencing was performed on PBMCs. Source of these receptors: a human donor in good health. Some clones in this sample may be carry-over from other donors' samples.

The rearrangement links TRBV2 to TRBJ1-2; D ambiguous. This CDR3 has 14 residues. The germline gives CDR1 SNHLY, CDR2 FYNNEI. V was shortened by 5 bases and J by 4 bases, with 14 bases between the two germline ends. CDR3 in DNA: TGTGCCAGCAGTTTTACCGGGGAGGGCTATGGCTACACCTTC. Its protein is CASSFTGEGYGYTF.

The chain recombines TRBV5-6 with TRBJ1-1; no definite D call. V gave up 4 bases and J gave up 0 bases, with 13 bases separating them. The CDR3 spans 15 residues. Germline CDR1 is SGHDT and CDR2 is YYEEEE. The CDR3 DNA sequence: TGTGCCAGCAGCGGGCCGGACTCAATGAACACTGAAGCTTTCTTT. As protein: CASSGPDSMNTEAFF. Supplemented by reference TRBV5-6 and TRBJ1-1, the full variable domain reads DAGVTQSPTHLIKTRGQQVTLRCSPKSGHDTVSWYQQALGQGPQFIFQYYEEEERQRGNFPDRFSGHQFPNYSSELNVNALLLGDSALYLCASSGPDSMNTEAFFGQGTRLTVV.

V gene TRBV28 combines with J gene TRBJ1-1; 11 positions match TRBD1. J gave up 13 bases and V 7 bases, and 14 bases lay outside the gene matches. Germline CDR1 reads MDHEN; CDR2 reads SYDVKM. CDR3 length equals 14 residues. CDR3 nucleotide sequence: TGTGCCAGCACCAAACCGCGGACAGGGGGCCTGGTTTTCTTT. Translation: CASTKPRTGGLVFF.

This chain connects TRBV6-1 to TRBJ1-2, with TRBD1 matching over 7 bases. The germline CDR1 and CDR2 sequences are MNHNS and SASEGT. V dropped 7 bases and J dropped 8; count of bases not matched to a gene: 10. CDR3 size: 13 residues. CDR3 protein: CASTDRARGGYTF. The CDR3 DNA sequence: TGTGCCAGCACCGACAGGGCTCGGGGCGGCTACACCTTC.

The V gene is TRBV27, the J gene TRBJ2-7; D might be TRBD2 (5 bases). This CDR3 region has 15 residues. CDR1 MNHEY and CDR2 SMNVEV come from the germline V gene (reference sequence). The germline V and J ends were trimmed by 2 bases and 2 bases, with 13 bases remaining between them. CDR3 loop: CASSLAERQPYEQYF. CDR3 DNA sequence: TGTGCCAGCAGTTTAGCCGAGCGGCAGCCCTACGAGCAGTACTTC.

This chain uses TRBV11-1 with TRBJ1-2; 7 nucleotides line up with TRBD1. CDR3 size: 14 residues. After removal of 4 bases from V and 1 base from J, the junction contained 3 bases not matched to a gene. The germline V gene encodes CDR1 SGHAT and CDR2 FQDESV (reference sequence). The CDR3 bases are TGTGCCAGCAGCTGGACAGGAAATAACTATGGCTACACCTTC. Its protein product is CASSWTGNNYGYTF.

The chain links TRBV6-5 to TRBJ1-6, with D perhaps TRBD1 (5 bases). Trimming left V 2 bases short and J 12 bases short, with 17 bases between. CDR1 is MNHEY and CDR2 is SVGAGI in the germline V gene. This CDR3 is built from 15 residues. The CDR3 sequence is CASSYADSTGLPLHF. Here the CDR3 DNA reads TGTGCCAGCAGTTACGCCGACAGTACGGGCTTACCCCTCCACTTT.

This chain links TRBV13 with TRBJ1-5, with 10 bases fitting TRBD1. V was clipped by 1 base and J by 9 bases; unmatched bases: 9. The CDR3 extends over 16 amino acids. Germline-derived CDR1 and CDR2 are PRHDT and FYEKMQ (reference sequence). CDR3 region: CASSLATGQGSGPQHF. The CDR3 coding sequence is TGTGCCAGCAGCTTAGCCACGGGACAGGGGTCCGGGCCCCAGCATTTT.

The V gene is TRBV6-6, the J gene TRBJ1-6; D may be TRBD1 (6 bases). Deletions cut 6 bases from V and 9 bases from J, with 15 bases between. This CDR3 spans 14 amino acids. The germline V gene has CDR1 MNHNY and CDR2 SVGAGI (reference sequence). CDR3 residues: CASSFRGSSSPLHF. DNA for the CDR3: TGTGCCAGCAGCTTCAGGGGAAGTTCTTCACCCCTCCACTTT.

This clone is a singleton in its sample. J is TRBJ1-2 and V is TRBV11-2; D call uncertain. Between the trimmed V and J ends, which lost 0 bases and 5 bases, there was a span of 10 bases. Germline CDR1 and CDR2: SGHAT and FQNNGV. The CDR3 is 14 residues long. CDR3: CASSLDPGRYGYTF. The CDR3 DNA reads TGTGCCAGCAGCTTAGATCCAGGCCGGTATGGCTACACCTTC.

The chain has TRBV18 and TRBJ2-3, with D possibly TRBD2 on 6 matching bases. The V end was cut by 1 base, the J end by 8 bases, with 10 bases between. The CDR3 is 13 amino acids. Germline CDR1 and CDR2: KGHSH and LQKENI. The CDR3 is CASSPQAGPTQYF. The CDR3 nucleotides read TGTGCCAGCTCACCACAAGCGGGCCCTACGCAGTATTTT.

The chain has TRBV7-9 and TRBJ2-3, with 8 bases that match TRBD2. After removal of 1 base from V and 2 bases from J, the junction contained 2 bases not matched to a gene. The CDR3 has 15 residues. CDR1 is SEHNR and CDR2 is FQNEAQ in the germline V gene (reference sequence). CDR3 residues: CASSLGSGDTDTQYF. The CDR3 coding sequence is TGTGCCAGCAGCTTAGGTAGCGGGGACACAGATACGCAGTATTTT.

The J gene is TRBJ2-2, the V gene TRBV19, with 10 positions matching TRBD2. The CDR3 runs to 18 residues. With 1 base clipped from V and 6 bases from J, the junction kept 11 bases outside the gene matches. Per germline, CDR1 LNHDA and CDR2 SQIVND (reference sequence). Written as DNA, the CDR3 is TGTGCCAGTAGTATAGTGCTTAGCGGGAGGCCAACGCCCGGGGAGCTGTTTTTT. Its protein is CASSIVLSGRPTPGELFF.

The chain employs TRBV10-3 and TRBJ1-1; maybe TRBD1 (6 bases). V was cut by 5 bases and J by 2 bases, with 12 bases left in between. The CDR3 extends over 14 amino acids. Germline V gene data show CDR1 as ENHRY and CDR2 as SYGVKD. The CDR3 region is CAISYGGANTEAFF. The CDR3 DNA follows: TGTGCCATCAGTTATGGGGGGGCAAACACTGAAGCTTTCTTT.

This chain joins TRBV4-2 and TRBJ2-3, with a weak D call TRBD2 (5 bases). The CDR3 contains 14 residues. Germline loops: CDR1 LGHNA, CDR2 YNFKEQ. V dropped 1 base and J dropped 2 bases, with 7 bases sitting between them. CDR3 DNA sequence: TGTGCCAGCAGCCAAGCCCTAGCCACAGATACGCAGTATTTT. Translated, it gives CASSQALATDTQYF.

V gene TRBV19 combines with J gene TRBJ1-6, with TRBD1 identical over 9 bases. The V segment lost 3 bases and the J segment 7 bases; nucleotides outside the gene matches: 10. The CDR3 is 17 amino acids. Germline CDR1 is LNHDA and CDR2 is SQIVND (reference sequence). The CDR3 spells CASSIRGSGTGNSPLHF. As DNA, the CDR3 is TGTGCCAGTAGTATCCGGGGGTCGGGGACAGGGAATTCACCCCTCCACTTT.

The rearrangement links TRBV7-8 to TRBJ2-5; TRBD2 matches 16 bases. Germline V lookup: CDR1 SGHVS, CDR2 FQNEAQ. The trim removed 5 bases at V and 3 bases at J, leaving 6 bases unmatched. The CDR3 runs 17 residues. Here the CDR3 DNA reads TGTGCCAGCAGCCCACGGGGACTAGCGGGGGGGAAAGAGACCCAGTACTTC. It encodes CASSPRGLAGGKETQYF.

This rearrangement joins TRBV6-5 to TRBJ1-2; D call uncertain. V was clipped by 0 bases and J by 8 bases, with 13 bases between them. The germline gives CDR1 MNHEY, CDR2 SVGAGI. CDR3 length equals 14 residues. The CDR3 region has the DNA TGTGCCAGCAGTTACTCGTTGACCACGGGGGGCTACACCTTC. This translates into CASSYSLTTGGYTF.

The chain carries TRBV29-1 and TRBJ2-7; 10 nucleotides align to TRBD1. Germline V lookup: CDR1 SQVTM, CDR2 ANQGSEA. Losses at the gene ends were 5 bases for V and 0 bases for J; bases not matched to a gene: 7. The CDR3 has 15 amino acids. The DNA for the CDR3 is TGCAGCGTTTCAATCGGACAGGGGGTCTCCTACGAGCAGTACTTC. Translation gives CSVSIGQGVSYEQYF.

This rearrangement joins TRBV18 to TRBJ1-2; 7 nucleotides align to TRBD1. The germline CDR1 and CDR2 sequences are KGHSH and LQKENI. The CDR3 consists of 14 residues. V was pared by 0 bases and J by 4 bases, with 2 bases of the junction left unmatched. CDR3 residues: CASSPPGQTYGYTF. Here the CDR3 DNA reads TGTGCCAGCTCACCACCGGGACAGACCTATGGCTACACCTTC.

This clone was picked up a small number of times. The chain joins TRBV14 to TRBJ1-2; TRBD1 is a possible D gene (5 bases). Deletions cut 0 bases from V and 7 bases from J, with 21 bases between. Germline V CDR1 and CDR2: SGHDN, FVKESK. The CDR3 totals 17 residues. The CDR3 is CASSQEGDWGDWSGYTF. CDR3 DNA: TGTGCCAGCAGCCAAGAAGGGGACTGGGGGGATTGGAGTGGCTACACCTTC.

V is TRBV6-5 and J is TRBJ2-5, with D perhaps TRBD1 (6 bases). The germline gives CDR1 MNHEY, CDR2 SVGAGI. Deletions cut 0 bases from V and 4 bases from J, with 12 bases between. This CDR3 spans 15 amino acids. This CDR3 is CASSYSWGRLETQYF. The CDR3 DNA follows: TGTGCCAGCAGTTACTCGTGGGGGCGACTAGAGACCCAGTACTTC.

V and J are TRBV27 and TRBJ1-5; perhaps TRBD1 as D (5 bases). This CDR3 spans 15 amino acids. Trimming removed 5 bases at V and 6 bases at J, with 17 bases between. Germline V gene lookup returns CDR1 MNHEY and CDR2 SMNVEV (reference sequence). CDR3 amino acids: CASSPSWGVGQPQHF. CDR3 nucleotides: TGTGCCAGCAGTCCATCTTGGGGGGTGGGTCAGCCCCAGCATTTT.

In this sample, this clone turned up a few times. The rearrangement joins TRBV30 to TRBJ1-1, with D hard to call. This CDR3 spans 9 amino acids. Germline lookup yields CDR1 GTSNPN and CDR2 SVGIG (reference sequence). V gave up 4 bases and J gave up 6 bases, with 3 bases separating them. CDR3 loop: CAWTSEAFF. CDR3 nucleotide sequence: TGTGCCTGGACTTCTGAAGCTTTCTTT.

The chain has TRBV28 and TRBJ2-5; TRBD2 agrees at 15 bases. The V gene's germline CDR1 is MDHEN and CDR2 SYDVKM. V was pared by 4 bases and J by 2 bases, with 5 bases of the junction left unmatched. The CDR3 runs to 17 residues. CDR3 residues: CASSWGGTSGGQETQYF. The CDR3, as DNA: TGTGCCAGCAGTTGGGGGGGGACTAGCGGGGGGCAAGAGACCCAGTACTTC.

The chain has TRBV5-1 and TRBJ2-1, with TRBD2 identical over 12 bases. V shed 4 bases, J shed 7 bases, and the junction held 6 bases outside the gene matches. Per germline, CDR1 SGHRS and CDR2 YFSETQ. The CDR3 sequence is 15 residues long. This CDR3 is CASSMTSGGLNEQFF. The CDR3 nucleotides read TGCGCCAGCAGCATGACTAGCGGGGGTCTAAATGAGCAGTTCTTC.

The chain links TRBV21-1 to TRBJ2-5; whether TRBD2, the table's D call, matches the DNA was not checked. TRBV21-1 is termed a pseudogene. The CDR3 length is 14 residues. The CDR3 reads CASNRAGELETQYF. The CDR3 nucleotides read TGTGCCAGCAACCGAGCGGGAGAGTTAGAGACCCAGTACTTC.